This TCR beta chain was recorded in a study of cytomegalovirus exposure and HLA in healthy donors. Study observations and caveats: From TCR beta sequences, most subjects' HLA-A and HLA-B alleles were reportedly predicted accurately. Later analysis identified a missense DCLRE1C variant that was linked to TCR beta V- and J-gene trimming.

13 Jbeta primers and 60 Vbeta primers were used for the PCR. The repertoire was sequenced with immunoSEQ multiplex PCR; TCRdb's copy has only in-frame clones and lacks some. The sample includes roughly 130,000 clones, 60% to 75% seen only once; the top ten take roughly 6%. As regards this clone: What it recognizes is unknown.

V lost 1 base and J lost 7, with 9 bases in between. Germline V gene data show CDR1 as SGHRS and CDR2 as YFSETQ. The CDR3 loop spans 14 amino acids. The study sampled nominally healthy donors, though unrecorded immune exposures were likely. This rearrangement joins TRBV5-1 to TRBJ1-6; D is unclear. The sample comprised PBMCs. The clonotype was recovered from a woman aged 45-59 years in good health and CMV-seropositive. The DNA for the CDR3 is TGCGCCAGCAGCTTGCGACGGGAGAATTCACCCCTCCACTTT. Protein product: CASSLRRENSPLHF.